Shown below are 26 T cell receptor beta chains from a single sample sequenced in a study of T cell responses to AZD1222 COVID-19 vaccine. Profiled with immunoSEQ multiplex PCR; TCRdb holds only in-frame clones, not every one. In the table there are about 150,000 clones, over 75% of which are singletons. This specimen was peripheral blood, taken on day 0 of AZD1222 vaccination. The receptors derive from an adult in good health.

The V gene is TRBV2, the J gene TRBJ1-5; 7 bases are a match to TRBD1. The V gene's germline CDR1 is SNHLY and CDR2 FYNNEI. With 7 bases clipped from V and 2 bases from J, the junction kept 5 bases outside the gene matches. This CDR3 region has 14 residues. The CDR3 DNA reads as TGTGCCAGCAATTACGACAGGGGCAATCAGCCCCAGCATTTT. This gives the protein CASNYDRGNQPQHF.

Only one count was recorded for this clone. The chain employs TRBV7-2 and TRBJ1-5; possibly TRBD1 for D (5 bases). The V gene lost 4 bases and the J gene lost 3 bases, with 10 bases spanning the gap. The germline CDR1 and CDR2 sequences are SGHTA and FQGNSA. The CDR3 consists of 14 residues. The CDR3 loop is CASSSQGVNQPQHF. The CDR3 nucleotides read TGTGCCAGCAGCTCGCAGGGTGTCAATCAGCCCCAGCATTTT.

V and J are TRBV18 and TRBJ2-3; 9 positions match TRBD2. V lost 5 bases, J lost 5 bases, and 5 bases stayed unmatched. Germline CDR1 reads KGHSH; CDR2 reads LQKENI. The CDR3 runs 14 residues. This chain's CDR3 is CASSALAGRDTQYF. The DNA for the CDR3 is TGTGCCAGCTCAGCCCTAGCGGGAAGAGATACGCAGTATTTT.

The chain carries TRBV14 and TRBJ1-5, with D possibly being TRBD1 (6 bases). V was shortened by 1 base and J by 16 bases, with 20 bases between the two germline ends. This CDR3 contains 14 residues. Germline V gives CDR1 SGHDN, CDR2 FVKESK. CDR3 coding DNA: TGTGCCAGCAGCCAAGCTACAGGGCCCTTTCCTCTCCATTTT. This gives the protein CASSQATGPFPLHF.

The chain combines TRBV6-1 with TRBJ1-2; tentative D call: TRBD1 (5 bases). With 2 bases removed from V and 8 bases from J, the gap between germline ends came to 27 bases. From germline, CDR1 is MNHNS and CDR2 SASEGT. The CDR3 runs to 18 residues. CDR3 region: CASSERVSTAHKPGGYTF. For the CDR3, the DNA is TGTGCCAGCAGTGAAAGGGTTTCGACAGCGCACAAGCCCGGGGGCTACACCTTC.

The chain has TRBV11-3 and TRBJ2-1; tentatively, D is TRBD1 (5 bases). The CDR3 is 13 residues long. V dropped 4 bases and J dropped 9 bases, with 13 bases sitting between them. CDR1 and CDR2 (germline): SGHNT, YENEEA. The CDR3 DNA sequence: TGTGCCAGCAGCTCTCTAGGGGTGAGTGAGCAGTTCTTC. It encodes CASSSLGVSEQFF.

The CDR3 loop reads CATSRDEGAAFF. The CDR3 DNA reads as TGTGCCACCAGCAGAGATGAGGGAGCAGCTTTCTTT. V gene TRBV15 combines with J gene TRBJ1-1; D is uncertain. V shed 0 bases and J shed 10 bases, with 9 bases lying between them. The germline V gene encodes CDR1 LNHNV and CDR2 YYDKDF (reference sequence). The CDR3 is made up of 12 amino acids.

This clone was observed once. This rearrangement joins TRBV7-2 to TRBJ2-3, with 9 bases fitting TRBD1. The CDR3 runs to 17 residues. V was clipped by 1 base and J by 1 base; unmatched bases: 6. Germline V gene sequence: CDR1 SGHTA, CDR2 FQGNSA. The chain's CDR3 is CASSLGGTGRRTDTQYF. Written as DNA, the CDR3 is TGTGCCAGCAGCTTAGGCGGGACAGGGCGACGCACAGATACGCAGTATTTT.

The J gene is TRBJ1-1, the V gene TRBV29-1; D not resolved. V was shortened by 6 bases and J by 0 bases, with 14 bases between the two germline ends. CDR3 length: 14 residues. Per the germline V gene, CDR1 is SQVTM and CDR2 is ANQGSEA. CDR3 region: CSVGLNRMNTEAFF. The CDR3 DNA reads as TGCAGCGTCGGACTTAACCGCATGAACACTGAAGCTTTCTTT. Combining the CDR3 with reference TRBV29-1 and TRBJ1-1 gives the whole variable domain SAVISQKPSRDICQRGTSLTIQCQVDSQVTMMFWYRQQPGQSLTLIATANQGSEATYESGFVIDKFPISRPNLTFSTLTVSNMSPEDSSIYLCSVGLNRMNTEAFFGQGTRLTVV.

The CDR3, as DNA: TGTGCCAGCAGCGTGGGACGCTACAATGAGCAGTTCTTC. Its protein is CASSVGRYNEQFF. The chain is built from TRBV7-2 and TRBJ2-1; perhaps D is TRBD1 or TRBD2 (5 bases each). Germline V gene lookup returns CDR1 SGHTA and CDR2 FQGNSA. The CDR3 is made up of 13 amino acids. Trimming took 5 bases from V and 3 from J, leaving 8 bases between them.

In nucleotides, the CDR3 is TGTGCCAGCAGCGCTGGGACTAGCGGATCAGATACGCAGTATTTT. It yields the protein CASSAGTSGSDTQYF. The gene calls are TRBV9 and TRBJ2-3, with 11 positions matching TRBD2. The junction had 4 bases not matched to a gene; V was cut back by 3 bases and J by 4 bases. The germline CDR1 and CDR2 sequences are SGDLS and YYNGEE. The CDR3 consists of 15 residues.

The genes are TRBV10-3 and TRBJ1-2; tentative D call: TRBD1 (5 bases). CDR1 and CDR2 from the germline V gene are ENHRY and SYGVKD. The CDR3 runs to 12 residues. V lost 0 bases, J lost 6 bases, and 5 bases lay in between. The CDR3 region is CAISESTDGYTF. Here the CDR3 DNA reads TGTGCCATCAGTGAGTCGACAGATGGCTACACCTTC.

V is TRBV14 and J is TRBJ1-2; 10 nucleotides align to TRBD1. With V trimmed by 0 bases and J by 8 bases, 9 bases remained unmatched. The CDR3 contains 16 residues. Germline CDR1 is SGHDN and CDR2 is FVKESK. DNA for the CDR3: TGTGCCAGCAGCCAAGATCGGGTGACAGGGGGCGGAGGCTACACCTTC. This encodes CASSQDRVTGGGGYTF.

The chain joins TRBV28 to TRBJ2-1; no clear D gene. V gave up 2 bases and J gave up 3 bases, with 5 bases separating them. CDR1 is MDHEN, CDR2 SYDVKM, per germline. The CDR3 is made up of 13 amino acids. CDR3 protein: CASSLTDYNEQFF. DNA of the CDR3: TGTGCCAGCAGTTTAACTGACTACAATGAGCAGTTCTTC. Filled out from reference TRBV28 and TRBJ2-1, the complete variable domain reads DVKVTQSSRYLVKRTGEKVFLECVQDMDHENMFWYRQDPGLGLRLIYFSYDVKMKEKGDIPEGYSVSREKKERFSLILESASTNQTSMYLCASSLTDYNEQFFGPGTRLTVL.

The V call is TRBV4-1, the J call TRBJ1-5; perhaps TRBD1 as D (5 bases). The CDR3 totals 14 residues. The V gene's germline CDR1 is MGHRA and CDR2 YSYEKL. The germline V and J ends were trimmed by 1 base and 4 bases, with 8 bases remaining between them. The CDR3 DNA reads TGCGCCAGCAGCCAAGCAGGGTTTAATCAGCCCCAGCATTTT. It codes for CASSQAGFNQPQHF.

The rearrangement uses TRBV7-9 and TRBJ2-2; D is perhaps TRBD2 (5 bases). Germline V gene data show CDR1 as SEHNR and CDR2 as FQNEAQ (reference sequence). Trimming stripped 0 bases from V and 6 bases from J, with 11 bases between. The CDR3 extends over 15 amino acids. The CDR3 nucleotides read TGTGCCAGCAGCTTAGCTGCTAGCAATCCCGGGGAGCTGTTTTTT. This gives the protein CASSLAASNPGELFF.

The sample holds one count of this clone. The chain carries TRBV19 and TRBJ1-5; D may be TRBD1 (6 bases). This CDR3 contains 19 residues. Germline lookup yields CDR1 LNHDA and CDR2 SQIVND (reference sequence). The V and J ends lost 3 bases and 0 bases respectively, with 21 bases between them. The CDR3 protein is CASSIALVYSGDSNQPQHF. For the CDR3, the DNA is TGTGCCAGTAGTATTGCTTTAGTTTATTCAGGGGATAGCAATCAGCCCCAGCATTTT.

J is TRBJ1-1 and V is TRBV6-5; no definite D call. This CDR3 spans 15 amino acids. Germline-derived CDR1 and CDR2 are MNHEY and SVGAGI. Trimming left V 0 bases short and J 5 bases short, with 13 bases between. The CDR3, as DNA: TGTGCCAGCAGTTACTCCAGTGAGTCCGGGACTGAAGCTTTCTTT. This translates into CASSYSSESGTEAFF.

This clone was observed a single time. The chain couples TRBV28 to TRBJ1-1; D ambiguous. V lost 6 bases, J lost 2 bases, and 19 bases lay in between. Germline assignment: CDR1 MDHEN and CDR2 SYDVKM. The CDR3 consists of 16 residues. CDR3 DNA: TGTGCCAGCAGCCTTTACCAACACATCCCTAACACTGAAGCTTTCTTT. Its translation is CASSLYQHIPNTEAFF.

The rearrangement links TRBV10-3 to TRBJ1-2; 9 nucleotides agree with TRBD1. CDR3 length equals 15 residues. J was trimmed by 5 bases and V by 2 bases; bases with no gene match: 6. CDR1 is ENHRY, CDR2 SYGVKD, per germline. CDR3 in amino acids: CAISEKGQGGYGYTF. For the CDR3, the DNA is TGTGCCATCAGTGAGAAGGGACAGGGAGGGTATGGCTACACCTTC.

V is TRBV5-1 and J is TRBJ2-1; 12 bases are a match to TRBD2. Germline V CDR1 and CDR2: SGHRS, YFSETQ. The ends lost 0 bases at V and 10 bases at J; junction bases unmatched: 23. This CDR3 has 21 residues. The CDR3 bases are TGCGCCAGCAGCTTGGTTAGGGCTTATTTAGGCGGACTAGCGGGATCTTCCGAGCAGTTCTTC. Amino acids: CASSLVRAYLGGLAGSSEQFF.

The V call is TRBV9, the J call TRBJ1-1; D is ambiguous. This CDR3 region has 14 residues. Trimming shortened V by 0 bases and J by 3 bases, and 9 bases separated the two germline ends. Germline CDR1 SGDLS, CDR2 YYNGEE. DNA of the CDR3: TGTGCCAGCAGCGTAGCTGAACGCTACACTGAAGCTTTCTTT. Its translation is CASSVAERYTEAFF.

The V gene is TRBV6-5, the J gene TRBJ2-5; 7 nucleotides agree with TRBD1. This CDR3 comprises 14 residues. Germline CDR1 MNHEY, CDR2 SVGAGI. The J segment lost 5 bases and the V segment lost 6 bases, leaving 9 bases of the junction unmatched. Written as DNA, the CDR3 is TGTGCCAGCAGCGGTGCAGGGGGAGATGAGACCCAGTACTTC. Residues: CASSGAGGDETQYF.

The chain links TRBV10-3 to TRBJ1-5; tentative D call: TRBD1 (5 bases). Germline CDR1 reads ENHRY; CDR2 reads SYGVKD. Trimming took 2 bases from V and 0 from J, leaving 8 bases between them. This CDR3 region has 15 residues. The CDR3: CAISEGGLSNQPQHF. CDR3 coding DNA: TGTGCCATCAGTGAGGGGGGACTTAGCAATCAGCCCCAGCATTTT.

The V gene is TRBV10-2, the J gene TRBJ1-1; D unclear. The CDR3 loop spans 14 amino acids. Germline values: CDR1 WSHSY, CDR2 SAAADI. Trimming took 6 bases from V and 4 from J, leaving 15 bases between them. CDR3: CASRNSLGGTEAFF. The CDR3 DNA reads TGCGCCAGCAGAAACTCATTAGGCGGCACTGAAGCTTTCTTT.

V usage is TRBV4-2 and J usage is TRBJ2-1, with a possible D match to TRBD1 (6 bases). Trimming shortened V by 1 base and J by 9 bases, and 13 bases separated the two germline ends. The germline V gene has CDR1 LGHNA and CDR2 YNFKEQ. This CDR3 has 14 amino acids. CDR3 DNA: TGTGCCAGCAGCCAAGGGGGGCCGAATGGTGAGCAGTTCTTC. Encoded protein: CASSQGGPNGEQFF.